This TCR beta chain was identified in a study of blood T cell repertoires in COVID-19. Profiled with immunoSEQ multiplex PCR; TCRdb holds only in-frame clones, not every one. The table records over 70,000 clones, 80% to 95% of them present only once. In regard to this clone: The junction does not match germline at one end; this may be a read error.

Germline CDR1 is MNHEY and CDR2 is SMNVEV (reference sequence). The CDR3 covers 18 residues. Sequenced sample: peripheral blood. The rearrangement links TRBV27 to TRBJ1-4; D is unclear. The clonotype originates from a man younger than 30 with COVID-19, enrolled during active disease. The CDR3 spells CASSPFPPRSSTNEKLLF. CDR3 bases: TGTGCCAGCAGTCCCTTCCCACCCCGGAGTTCAACTAATGAAAAACTGCTTTTT. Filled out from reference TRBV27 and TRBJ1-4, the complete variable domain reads EAQVTQNPRYLITVTGKKLTVTCSQNMNHEYMSWYRQDPGLGLRQIYYSMNVEVTDKGDVPEGYKVSRKEKRNFPLILESPSPNQTSLYFCASSPFPPRSSTNEKLLFGSGTQLSVL.